This T cell receptor beta chain was sequenced for a study of T cell repertoires in cytomegalovirus infection. Study at large: It was recently identified HLA-C-restricted and well-studied HLA-B-restricted CMV epitopes that the study used. TCR beta signatures that were public indicated CMV infection and matching HLA type. The study, taken as a whole, reports: Clonotype analysis showed dominance of the ex vivo response by HLA-C-restricted CMV-specific TCR beta clonotypes.

V was trimmed by 6 bases and J by 1 base, leaving 7 bases between them. CDR3 length equals 13 residues. Germline V lookup: CDR1 MNHNS, CDR2 SASEGT. Turning to this clonotype: What it binds is unknown.

Via MiXCR, TCRdb re-called the reads, giving one row per CDR3 protein. Of about 160,000 distinct CDR3 sequences listed, less than 25% were seen once; the top ten hold 20% to 30%. The starting material was CD8+ T cells from cultured PBMCs, obtained from culture after CMV antigen stimulation. The clonotype originates from a human donor in good health (CMV status not recorded). Some clones in this sample may be carry-over from other donors' samples. The V gene is TRBV6-1, the J gene TRBJ1-5; weak D call: TRBD1 (5 bases). CDR3 nucleotide sequence: TGTGCCAGCAGGCGGGGGAGCAATCAGCCCCAGCATTTT. It encodes CASRRGSNQPQHF.